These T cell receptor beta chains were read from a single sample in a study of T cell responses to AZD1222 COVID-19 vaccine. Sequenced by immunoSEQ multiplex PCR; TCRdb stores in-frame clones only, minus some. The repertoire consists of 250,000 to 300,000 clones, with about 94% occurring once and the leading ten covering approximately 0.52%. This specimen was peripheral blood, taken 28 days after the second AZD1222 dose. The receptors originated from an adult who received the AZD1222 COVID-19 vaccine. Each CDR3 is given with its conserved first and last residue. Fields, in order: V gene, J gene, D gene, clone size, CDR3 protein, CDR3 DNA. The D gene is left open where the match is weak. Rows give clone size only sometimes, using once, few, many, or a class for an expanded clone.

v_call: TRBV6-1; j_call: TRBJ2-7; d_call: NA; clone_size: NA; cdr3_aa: CASSEQALFGDEQYF; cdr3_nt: TGTGCCAGCAGTGAACAGGCTCTGTTTGGGGACGAGCAGTACTTC
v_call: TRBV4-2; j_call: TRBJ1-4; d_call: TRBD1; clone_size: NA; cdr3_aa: CASRGGTGAEKLFF; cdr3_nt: TGTGCCAGCAGGGGAGGGACAGGGGCTGAAAAACTGTTTTTT
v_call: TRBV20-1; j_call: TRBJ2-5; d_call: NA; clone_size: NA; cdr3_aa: CSALIQETQYF; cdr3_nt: TGCAGTGCTCTGATTCAAGAGACCCAGTACTTC
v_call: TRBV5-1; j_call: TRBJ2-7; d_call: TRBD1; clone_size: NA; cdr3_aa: CASSFGTGTYEQYF; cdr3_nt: TGCGCCAGCAGCTTCGGGACAGGGACCTACGAGCAGTACTTC
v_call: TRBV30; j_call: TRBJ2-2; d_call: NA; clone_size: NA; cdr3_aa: CAWSGGTGELFF; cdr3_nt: TGTGCCTGGAGTGGCGGGACCGGGGAGCTGTTTTTT
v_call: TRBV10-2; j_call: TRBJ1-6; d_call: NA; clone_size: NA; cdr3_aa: CASSPGSAPLHF; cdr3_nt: TGCGCCAGCAGCCCCGGCAGCGCACCCCTCCACTTT
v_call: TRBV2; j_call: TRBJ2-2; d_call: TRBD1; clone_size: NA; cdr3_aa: CASARDRVIRAGELFF; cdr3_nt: TGTGCCAGCGCGAGGGACAGGGTAATTCGAGCCGGGGAGCTGTTTTTT
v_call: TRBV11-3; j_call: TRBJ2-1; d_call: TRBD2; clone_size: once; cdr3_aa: CASSSSGRAGNEQFF; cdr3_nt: TGTGCCAGCAGCTCCAGCGGGAGGGCCGGCAATGAGCAGTTCTTC
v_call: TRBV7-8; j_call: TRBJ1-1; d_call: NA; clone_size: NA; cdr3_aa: CASSLTGRGAFF; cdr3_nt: TGTGCCAGCAGCCTCACAGGCCGGGGAGCTTTCTTT
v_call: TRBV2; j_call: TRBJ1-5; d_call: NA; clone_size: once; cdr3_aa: CASQKGLGTRGAQPQHF; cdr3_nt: TGTGCCAGCCAGAAGGGGCTGGGGACTCGGGGAGCTCAGCCCCAGCATTTT
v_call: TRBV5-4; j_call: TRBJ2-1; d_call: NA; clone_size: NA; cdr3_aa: CASSFSGTPRYNEQFF; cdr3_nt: TGTGCCAGCAGCTTCTCCGGGACTCCCCGCTACAATGAGCAGTTCTTC
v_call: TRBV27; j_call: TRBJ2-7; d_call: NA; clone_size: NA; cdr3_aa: CASSLDRGREQYF; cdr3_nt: TGTGCCAGCAGTTTAGACCGCGGTCGCGAGCAGTACTTC
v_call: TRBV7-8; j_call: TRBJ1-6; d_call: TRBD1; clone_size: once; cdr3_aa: CASSPRAGTGMDSPLHF; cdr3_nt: TGTGCCAGCAGCCCGAGAGCCGGGACAGGGATGGATTCACCCCTCCACTTT
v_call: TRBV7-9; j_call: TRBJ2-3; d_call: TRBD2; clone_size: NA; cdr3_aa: CASSVTSGSTDTQYF; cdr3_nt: TGTGCCAGCAGCGTAACTAGCGGAAGCACAGATACGCAGTATTTT
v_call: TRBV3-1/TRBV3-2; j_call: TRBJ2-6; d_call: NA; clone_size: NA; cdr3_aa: CASSLRGANVLTF; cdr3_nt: TGTGCCAGCAGCCTGAGAGGGGCCAACGTCCTGACTTTC
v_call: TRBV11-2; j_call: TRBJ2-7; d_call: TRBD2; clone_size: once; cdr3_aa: CASSKTSGRNYEQYF; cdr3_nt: TGTGCCAGCAGCAAAACTAGCGGGAGAAACTACGAGCAGTACTTC
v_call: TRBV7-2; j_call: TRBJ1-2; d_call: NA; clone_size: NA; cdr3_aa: CASTPGGNYGYTF; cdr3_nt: TGTGCCAGCACCCCGGGGGGGAACTATGGCTACACCTTC
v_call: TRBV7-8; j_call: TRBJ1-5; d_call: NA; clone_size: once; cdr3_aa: CASSPYGQPQHF; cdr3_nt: TGTGCCAGCAGCCCCTATGGCCAGCCCCAGCATTTT
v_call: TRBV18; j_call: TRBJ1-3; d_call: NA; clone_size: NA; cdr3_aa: CASSPGTHGGTIYF; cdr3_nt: TGTGCCAGCTCACCCGGGACCCACGGGGGCACCATATATTTT
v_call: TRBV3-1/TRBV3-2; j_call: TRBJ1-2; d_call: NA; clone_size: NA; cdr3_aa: CASSQGGRGSYGYTF; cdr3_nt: TGTGCCAGCAGCCAAGGGGGCCGGGGATCGTATGGCTACACCTTC
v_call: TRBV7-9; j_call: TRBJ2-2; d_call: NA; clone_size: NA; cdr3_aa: CASSAGSGNTGELFF; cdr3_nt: TGTGCCAGCAGCGCAGGTAGCGGGAACACCGGGGAGCTGTTTTTT
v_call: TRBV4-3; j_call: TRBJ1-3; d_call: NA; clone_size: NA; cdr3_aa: CASALDVKSSGNTIYF; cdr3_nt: TGCGCCAGCGCCCTAGACGTGAAGAGCTCTGGAAACACCATATATTTT
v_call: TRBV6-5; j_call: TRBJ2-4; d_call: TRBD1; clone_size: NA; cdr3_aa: CASSRGQGNLQYF; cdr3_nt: TGTGCCAGCAGCCGGGGACAGGGTAACCTTCAGTACTTC